These 27 T cell receptor beta chains were sequenced from one sample in a study of T cell responses to AZD1222 COVID-19 vaccine. The method was immunoSEQ multiplex PCR; TCRdb's version includes in-frame clones alone and lacks a portion of them. The table records some 86,000 clones, approximately 90% of them present only once. The sample was peripheral blood, taken 28 days after the second AZD1222 dose. The receptors were gathered from an adult who received the AZD1222 COVID-19 vaccine.

This chain uses TRBV28 with TRBJ1-2, with TRBD1 matching 8 bases. This CDR3 comprises 14 residues. V lost 5 bases, J lost 4 bases, and 6 bases stayed unmatched. Germline CDR1 reads MDHEN; CDR2 reads SYDVKM. The CDR3 bases are TGTGCCAGCAGTAAGGGGGACAGGAGCTATGGCTACACCTTC. This codes for CASSKGDRSYGYTF.

This chain joins TRBV19 and TRBJ2-4; 9 bases agree with TRBD1. The junction had 8 bases not matched to a gene; V was cut back by 5 bases and J by 0 bases. The CDR3 contains 17 residues. CDR1 and CDR2 (germline): LNHDA, SQIVND (reference sequence). The CDR3 DNA is TGTGCCAGTAGTGCCCTCGGGACAGGGAGAGCCAAAAACATTCAGTACTTC. It yields the protein CASSALGTGRAKNIQYF.

This rearrangement joins TRBV9 to TRBJ1-5; D unresolved. Germline CDR1 SGDLS, CDR2 YYNGEE. Deletions cut 0 bases from V and 5 bases from J, with 6 bases between. This CDR3 has 13 amino acids. The CDR3 nucleotides are TGTGCCAGCAGCGTAGATTGGGATCAGCCCCAGCATTTT. It translates to CASSVDWDQPQHF. Based on the CDR3 plus reference TRBV9 and TRBJ1-5, the full variable domain is DSGVTQTPKHLITATGQRVTLRCSPRSGDLSVYWYQQSLDQGLQFLIQYYNGEERAKGNILERFSAQQFPDLHSELNLSSLELGDSALYFCASSVDWDQPQHFGDGTRLSIL.

This clone was recorded once. The CDR3 here is CASQKSGTSGHEQYF. In DNA, the CDR3 is TGTGCCAGCCAAAAATCCGGGACTAGCGGCCACGAGCAGTACTTC. The gene calls are TRBV28 and TRBJ2-7; 11 bases line up with TRBD2. The CDR3 is 15 amino acids. V was pared by 8 bases and J by 5 bases, with 11 bases of the junction left unmatched. Germline assignment: CDR1 MDHEN and CDR2 SYDVKM.

V is TRBV7-2 and J is TRBJ2-7; D may be TRBD1 or TRBD2 (5 bases each). The ends were cut back, 2 bases at V and 4 bases at J, with 21 bases in the middle. The length of the CDR3 is 17 residues. CDR1 and CDR2 from the germline V gene are SGHTA and FQGNSA. The CDR3 DNA reads as TGTGCCAGCAGCTTAACGGTGGGTGGGGCGGGTGGTTACGAGCAGTACTTC. Translating it yields CASSLTVGGAGGYEQYF.

The chain has TRBV10-3 and TRBJ2-4, with D possibly matching TRBD2 (5 bases). From germline, CDR1 is ENHRY and CDR2 SYGVKD. V was cut by 0 bases and J by 5 bases, with 8 bases left in between. There are 14 residues in the CDR3. CDR3 amino acids: CAISESRAENIQYF. The DNA for the CDR3 is TGTGCCATCAGTGAGTCTCGAGCGGAAAACATTCAGTACTTC.

The chain is built from TRBV28 and TRBJ2-2; tentatively, D is TRBD1 (5 bases). This CDR3 region has 21 residues. Germline V gene data show CDR1 as MDHEN and CDR2 as SYDVKM. V was clipped by 0 bases and J by 2 bases, with 25 bases between them. CDR3 in DNA: TGTGCCAGCAGTTTATGGAACCTTAGGGGCCCGAACCCTACAAACACCGGGGAGCTGTTTTTT. Translated, it gives CASSLWNLRGPNPTNTGELFF. Supplemented by reference TRBV28 and TRBJ2-2, the full variable domain reads DVKVTQSSRYLVKRTGEKVFLECVQDMDHENMFWYRQDPGLGLRLIYFSYDVKMKEKGDIPEGYSVSREKKERFSLILESASTNQTSMYLCASSLWNLRGPNPTNTGELFFGEGSRLTVL.

The V call is TRBV3-1 (or the pseudogene TRBV3-2), the J call TRBJ2-6, with D hard to call. Germline V gives CDR1 LGHDT, CDR2 YNNKEL (reference sequence). V was shortened by 7 bases and J by 0 bases, with 4 bases between the two germline ends. The CDR3 is 13 amino acids. The CDR3 DNA sequence: TGTGCCAGCACCCTCTCTGGGGCCAACGTCCTGACTTTC. This encodes CASTLSGANVLTF.

The chain couples TRBV19 to TRBJ1-2; 7 bases align to TRBD1. CDR3 length equals 14 residues. J lost 8 bases, V lost 3 bases, and 9 bases had no gene match. CDR1 and CDR2 from the germline V gene are LNHDA and SQIVND (reference sequence). The CDR3 DNA reads as TGTGCCAGTAGTATCAGGACAGGCCTCGGGGGCTACACCTTC. Residues: CASSIRTGLGGYTF.

V gene TRBV30 combines with J gene TRBJ1-1; 9 nucleotides agree with TRBD1. The CDR3 has 14 amino acids. Germline lookup yields CDR1 GTSNPN and CDR2 SVGIG (reference sequence). The V and J ends lost 3 bases and 5 bases, in that order; junction bases with no gene match: 7. CDR3: CAWRQHRGRTEAFF. DNA of the CDR3: TGTGCCTGGAGGCAACACAGGGGGCGGACTGAAGCTTTCTTT.

The chain carries TRBV4-1 and TRBJ1-4, with D possibly matching TRBD1 (5 bases). CDR3 length: 18 residues. The germline V gene encodes CDR1 MGHRA and CDR2 YSYEKL. The germline V and J ends were trimmed by 5 bases and 0 bases, with 19 bases remaining between them. CDR3 nucleotide sequence: TGCGCCAGCAGCTACGGAACAGGCGGTCCTGCAACTAATGAAAAACTGTTTTTT. Translated: CASSYGTGGPATNEKLFF.

This sequence joins TRBV7-2 and TRBJ1-5; TRBD1 matches 7 bases. Trimming at V came to 8 bases and at J to 5 bases, leaving 12 bases not matched to a gene. Looked up from germline, CDR1 is SGHTA and CDR2 is FQGNSA. This CDR3 comprises 15 residues. Here the CDR3 DNA reads TGTGCCAGCCCCCAGGGGGGCCCATTTTATCAGCCCCAGCATTTT. Translation: CASPQGGPFYQPQHF. The full variable domain, its missing parts supplied by reference TRBV7-2 and TRBJ1-5, is GAGVSQSPSNKVTEKGKDVELRCDPISGHTALYWYRQSLGQGLEFLIYFQGNSAPDKSGLPSDRFSAERTGGSVSTLTIQRTQQEDSAVYLCASPQGGPFYQPQHFGDGTRLSIL.

The chain joins TRBV20-1 to TRBJ2-7; TRBD2 is a possible D gene (5 bases). The CDR3 length is 14 residues. V was cut by 3 bases and J by 7 bases, with 19 bases left in between. Germline V gives CDR1 DFQATT, CDR2 SNEGSKA (reference sequence). As DNA, the CDR3 is TGCAGTGCTAGTGCCGTGGACCCGGGATGGGAGCAGTACTTC. As protein: CSASAVDPGWEQYF.

The chain links TRBV6-5 to TRBJ1-5, with a possible D match to TRBD1 (5 bases). V dropped 6 bases and J dropped 3 bases, with 9 bases sitting between them. This CDR3 spans 13 amino acids. Germline V lookup: CDR1 MNHEY, CDR2 SVGAGI. CDR3 nucleotide sequence: TGTGCCAGCAGGACAGTATACAATCAGCCCCAGCATTTT. Amino acids: CASRTVYNQPQHF.

The rearrangement links TRBV19 to TRBJ2-1; D is uncertain. The length of the CDR3 is 14 residues. Per germline, CDR1 LNHDA and CDR2 SQIVND (reference sequence). V gave up 6 bases and J gave up 2 bases, with 11 bases separating them. The CDR3 DNA reads as TGTGCCAGTAGGACAACGGTGACCTACAATGAGCAGTTCTTC. This encodes CASRTTVTYNEQFF.

V and J are TRBV5-1 and TRBJ2-2, with D perhaps TRBD1 (6 bases). Trimming cost V 7 bases and J 7 bases, with 14 bases left between them. Germline V gene data show CDR1 as SGHRS and CDR2 as YFSETQ. The CDR3 has 13 residues. Here the CDR3 DNA reads TGCGCCAGCGGAAACAGGGCCGGCGGGGAGCTGTTTTTT. Translation: CASGNRAGGELFF.

Only one count was recorded for this clone. The gene calls are TRBV10-3 and TRBJ2-2; 9 bases line up with TRBD1. CDR1 and CDR2 from the germline V gene are ENHRY and SYGVKD. V gave up 7 bases and J gave up 5 bases; unmatched junction bases: 5. The CDR3 contains 14 residues. The chain's CDR3 is CAITRTGVTGELFF. The CDR3 bases are TGTGCCATCACCCGGACAGGGGTGACCGGGGAGCTGTTTTTT.

V and J are TRBV9 and TRBJ1-4; possibly TRBD1 for D (5 bases). V lost 0 bases to trimming and J lost 3 bases, with 9 bases between them. The CDR3 has 15 amino acids. Germline-derived CDR1 and CDR2 are SGDLS and YYNGEE. Written as DNA, the CDR3 is TGTGCCAGCAGCGTAGACGGGGCGGCTAATGAAAAACTGTTTTTT. It encodes CASSVDGAANEKLFF.

V is TRBV29-1 and J is TRBJ1-3, with D perhaps TRBD1 (5 bases). V lost 4 bases, J lost 4 bases, and 11 bases lay in between. The CDR3 consists of 13 residues. Germline V gene sequence: CDR1 SQVTM, CDR2 ANQGSEA. CDR3 DNA sequence: TGCAGCGTTGCGCGGCAGGGAGGAAACACCATATATTTT. Its protein is CSVARQGGNTIYF.

V is TRBV5-1 and J is TRBJ2-5; 8 nucleotides agree with TRBD1. V lost 1 base to trimming and J lost 2 bases; unmatched junction nucleotides: 4. Germline V gene data show CDR1 as SGHRS and CDR2 as YFSETQ. CDR3 length: 15 residues. The CDR3 protein is CASSLNTGGQETQYF. The CDR3 nucleotides read TGCGCCAGCAGCTTGAATACAGGGGGGCAAGAGACCCAGTACTTC.

V gene TRBV11-2 combines with J gene TRBJ2-5; TRBD2 aligns across 8 bases. Germline V CDR1 and CDR2: SGHAT, FQNNGV. CDR3 length: 16 residues. After removal of 5 bases from V and 8 bases from J, the junction contained 16 bases not matched to a gene. CDR3 sequence (DNA): TGTGCCAGCAGCCCGCGGGGGGCGGACATCAAGAGAACCCAGTACTTC. Its translation: CASSPRGADIKRTQYF.

The gene calls are TRBV6-2 or TRBV6-3 and TRBJ1-5; TRBD1 matches at 7 bases. The CDR3 runs to 14 residues. Germline V gives CDR1 MNHEY, CDR2 SVGEGT. V trimming: 2 bases; J trimming: 6 bases; junction bases outside the gene matches: 4. The chain's CDR3 is CASSYRGQGQPQHF. The CDR3 DNA reads TGTGCCAGCAGTTACAGGGGGCAGGGTCAGCCCCAGCATTTT.

The V call is TRBV6-2 or TRBV6-3, the J call TRBJ2-1; 7 bases are a match to TRBD2. The CDR3 totals 14 residues. The germline V gene has CDR1 MNHEY and CDR2 SVGEGT. V was pared by 4 bases and J by 6 bases, with 6 bases of the junction left unmatched. The DNA for the CDR3 is TGTGCCAGCAGTTTGCGACGGGGGGTCAATGAGCAGTTCTTC. Protein product: CASSLRRGVNEQFF.

V gene TRBV28 combines with J gene TRBJ1-1, with no clear D. The V gene's germline CDR1 is MDHEN and CDR2 SYDVKM. The CDR3 consists of 17 residues. The ends were cut back, 1 base at V and 4 bases at J, with 19 bases in the middle. CDR3: CASSLSTVFGGGTEAFF. The DNA of the CDR3 is TGTGCCAGCAGTTTATCGACCGTTTTCGGAGGCGGCACTGAAGCTTTCTTT.

CDR3 coding DNA: TGTGCCAGCAGTGGACAGTGGGGCACTGAAGCTTTCTTT. Translating it yields CASSGQWGTEAFF. The chain uses TRBV2 and TRBJ1-1; TRBD1 might be the D (5 bases). CDR1 and CDR2 from the germline V gene are SNHLY and FYNNEI. The CDR3 is 13 amino acids. Trimming took 4 bases from V and 4 from J, leaving 10 bases between them.

The chain carries TRBV6-1 and TRBJ2-1, with TRBD1 matching over 9 bases. CDR3 length equals 15 residues. CDR1 is MNHNS, CDR2 SASEGT, per germline. V was clipped by 3 bases and J by 3 bases; unmatched bases: 3. For the CDR3, the DNA is TGTGCCAGCAGTGATGGGACAGGGATCTACAATGAGCAGTTCTTC. Encoded protein: CASSDGTGIYNEQFF.

This chain links TRBV7-8 with TRBJ1-5; D unclear. This CDR3 has 14 residues. V lost 0 bases and J lost 14, with 17 bases in between. In germline, CDR1 is SGHVS, CDR2 FQNEAQ. CDR3 bases: TGTGCCAGCAGCTTAGCCCGACCACCGGGCCCGAAGCATTTT. Residues: CASSLARPPGPKHF.